The clone carrying this T cell receptor beta chain came up a few times. These data originate in a study of blood T cell repertoires in COVID-19. Study in general: T cells, B-cell-depleted T cells, or PBMCs supplied cDNA or gDNA.

Clones were sequenced by immunoSEQ multiplex PCR, and TCRdb holds only the in-frame ones, with some missing. The sample holds about 110,000 clones, approximately 82% seen once. The sequencing sample was made of peripheral blood. This TCR derives from a woman at least 80 years old with acute or convalescent COVID-19.

CDR3 region: CASSQGRTGGLNGEKLFF. The CDR3, as DNA: TGTGCCAGCAGCCAAGGACGGACAGGGGGCCTGAATGGAGAAAAACTGTTTTTT. The chain uses TRBV3-1 (or the pseudogene TRBV3-2) and TRBJ1-4; 11 bases line up with TRBD1. Germline CDR1 is LGHDT and CDR2 is YNNKEL (reference sequence). With 1 base clipped from V and 8 bases from J, the junction kept 12 bases outside the gene matches. The CDR3 contains 18 residues.